This paragraph reports one T cell receptor (beta chain). Its antigen is not identified. Libraries were prepared by immunoSEQ multiplex PCR; TCRdb keeps only in-frame clonotypes and omits some of them. The sample includes more than 100,000 clones, 88% of them seen just once. The CDR3 has 16 residues. The junction had 8 bases not matched to a gene; V was cut back by 6 bases and J by 3 bases. The germline CDR1 and CDR2 sequences are LNHNV and YYDKDF (reference sequence). The source of the sample is a study of radiation and T cells in renal cell carcinoma. Study conclusions and caveats: Without pretreatment biopsies, baseline tumor clonotype presence was undetermined.

Time point denoted: blood 2 weeks post-SBRT. Noted treatment: 15 Gy SBRT to primary tumor, nephrectomy 4 weeks later. The material sequenced was blood, taken from a patient whose treatment included radiotherapy and nephrectomy. This rearrangement joins TRBV15 to TRBJ2-5; 12 nucleotides align to TRBD2. The sequence was collected from an older woman with renal cell carcinoma. As DNA, the CDR3 is TGTGCCACCAGGAAGACTCTAGCGGGGGGGGAAGAGACCCAGTACTTC. It translates to CATRKTLAGGEETQYF.